This paragraph covers one T cell receptor (beta chain) sequence. Trimming took off 6 bases at V and 2 bases at J, with 10 bases between the two ends. CDR1 SQVTM and CDR2 ANQGSEA come from the germline V gene. This CDR3 has 12 residues. Amplified TCR beta CDR3 regions came from RNA transcripts. A set of HTBI primers served as the primers for a first-round RT-PCR of the TCR CDR3. TCRdb re-called the multiplex PCR reads with MiXCR, one entry per CDR3 protein. The sample carries roughly 500,000 distinct CDR3 sequences, around 43% recorded once. This entry is derived from a study of T cells in Graves' hyperthyroidism and ophthalmopathy.

The TCR was taken from an adult woman with Graves' disease, either hyperthyroidism or ophthalmopathy (not recorded which). The V call is TRBV29-1, the J call TRBJ1-1; D remains unclear. Sequencing used peripheral blood or thyroid tissue (not recorded which). The CDR3 bases are TGCAGCGTGATACAGACAAACACTGAAGCTTTCTTT. Its translation: CSVIQTNTEAFF.